This T cell receptor beta chain was obtained from a study of T cell repertoires in cytomegalovirus infection. Across the study: Indications came from public TCR beta signatures; they pointed to CMV infection and to a matching HLA type. Regarding the study as a whole: The ex vivo response showed dominance by HLA-C-restricted CMV-specific TCR beta clonotypes. Summed frequency of shared TCR beta families picked out CMV carriers who also had the relevant HLA.

Via MiXCR, TCRdb re-called the reads, giving one row per CDR3 protein. The sample consists of fewer than 850,000 distinct CDR3 sequences, almost 30% of them appearing once. As to this clonotype: Its matching antigen is unknown.

V was cut by 1 base and J by 9 bases, with 21 bases left in between. From germline, CDR1 is DFQATT and CDR2 SNEGSKA (reference sequence). This CDR3 region has 15 residues. This receptor was taken from a human donor in good health (CMV status not recorded). Some clones in this sample may be carry-over from other donors' samples. The rearrangement links TRBV20-1 to TRBJ1-2; D unresolved. The material sequenced was cultured CD8+ T cells from PBMCs, taken from culture after CMV antigen stimulation. The CDR3 DNA reads TGCAGTGCTAGAGTCCCTAGAGGTGGGAGAAGGAGCTACACCTTC. As protein: CSARVPRGGRRSYTF.